Below are 13 T cell receptor beta chains sequenced from a single sample in a study of blood T cell repertoires in COVID-19. Sequenced by immunoSEQ multiplex PCR; TCRdb stores in-frame clones only, minus some. The repertoire has about 310,000 clones, approximately 87% of them found once; the top ten carry 7.8%. Material: peripheral blood. The receptors shown here come from a woman in her forties or fifties who had recovered from COVID-19.

CDR3 DNA: TGTGCCATCGAAGACCTCAAAGGAGAGGGCTACACCTTC. It yields the protein CAIEDLKGEGYTF. V gene TRBV28 combines with J gene TRBJ1-2; D gene unclear. The CDR3 is 13 residues long. Germline CDR1 is MDHEN and CDR2 is SYDVKM. V dropped 10 bases and J dropped 8 bases, with 20 bases sitting between them.

The chain employs TRBV28 and TRBJ1-3, with D unclear. CDR1 and CDR2 (germline): MDHEN, SYDVKM. Trimming stripped 5 bases from V and 8 bases from J, with 10 bases between. CDR3 length: 12 amino acids. CDR3 bases: TGTGCCAGCAGTCAAACGGGAGACACCATATATTTT. It codes for CASSQTGDTIYF.

The V call is TRBV5-4, the J call TRBJ2-7; 7 bases line up with TRBD1. The CDR3 length is 13 residues. Germline CDR1 SGHNT, CDR2 YYREEE (reference sequence). Losses at the gene ends were 4 bases for V and 4 bases for J; bases not matched to a gene: 5. CDR3 sequence: CASSEGQPYEQYF. In nucleotides, the CDR3 is TGTGCCAGCAGCGAGGGACAGCCTTACGAGCAGTACTTC.

This chain joins TRBV30 and TRBJ1-6; TRBD1 might be the D (5 bases). CDR3 size: 16 residues. Germline CDR1 is GTSNPN and CDR2 is SVGIG (reference sequence). V lost 3 bases and J 0 bases, leaving 12 bases between the germline ends. CDR3 DNA sequence: TGTGCCTGGAGGTCTGGGGCGAGCTCCTATAATTCACCCCTCCACTTT. Protein: CAWRSGASSYNSPLHF.

This sequence joins TRBV18 and TRBJ2-6, with 7 bases identical to TRBD1. J lost 4 bases, V lost 3 bases, and 6 bases had no gene match. This CDR3 comprises 16 residues. Germline loops: CDR1 KGHSH, CDR2 LQKENI. The CDR3 is CASSPDRASGANVLTF. The DNA for the CDR3 is TGTGCCAGCTCACCTGACAGGGCATCCGGGGCCAACGTCCTGACTTTC.

This clone was counted once. The gene calls are TRBV10-1 and TRBJ2-5, with a tentative D call TRBD2 (5 bases). Germline-derived CDR1 and CDR2 are WNHNN and SYGVQD (reference sequence). Trimming removed 3 bases at V and 9 bases at J, with 11 bases between. The CDR3 sequence is 12 residues long. The CDR3: CASSEGLGAQYF. In DNA, the CDR3 is TGCGCCAGCAGTGAAGGGCTCGGGGCCCAGTACTTC.

The chain recombines TRBV5-1 with TRBJ1-1; D gene uncertain. Trimming removed 2 bases at V and 1 base at J, with 9 bases between. The CDR3 runs 14 residues. The germline V gene encodes CDR1 SGHRS and CDR2 YFSETQ. The CDR3 DNA reads TGCGCCAGCAGCTTCTACTCAGGGAACACTGAAGCTTTCTTT. It is translated as CASSFYSGNTEAFF.

The V and J genes are TRBV7-2 and TRBJ1-2, with D possibly being TRBD1 (5 bases). V was pared by 0 bases and J by 12 bases, with 20 bases between. CDR3 length: 15 residues. The germline V gene has CDR1 SGHTA and CDR2 FQGNSA. CDR3 protein: CASSLALAGQGPNTF. Here the CDR3 DNA reads TGTGCCAGCAGCTTAGCGCTTGCAGGACAAGGGCCCAACACCTTC.

The chain recombines TRBV28 with TRBJ2-5, with D tentatively TRBD1 (5 bases). The CDR3 runs to 13 residues. Germline V gives CDR1 MDHEN, CDR2 SYDVKM. Trimming took 6 bases from V and 5 from J, leaving 13 bases between them. The CDR3 is CASRRRGWETQYF. CDR3 in DNA: TGTGCCAGCAGAAGAAGGGGCTGGGAGACCCAGTACTTC.

This clone was seen more than once but under ten times. This rearrangement joins TRBV10-3 to TRBJ1-5; D unclear. Germline V gene sequence: CDR1 ENHRY, CDR2 SYGVKD. The CDR3 loop spans 13 amino acids. V dropped 4 bases and J dropped 2 bases, with 6 bases sitting between them. DNA for the CDR3: TGTGCCATCAGTGTAGTGGGCAATCAGCCCCAGCATTTT. It specifies CAISVVGNQPQHF.

This clone was recorded a few times. Additional DNA sequences in this sample encode the identical CDR3. The chain employs TRBV11-2 and TRBJ2-3, with D possibly matching TRBD2 (5 bases). Germline CDR1 reads SGHAT; CDR2 reads FQNNGV. The germline V and J ends were trimmed by 1 base and 6 bases, with 8 bases remaining between them. This CDR3 is 13 amino acids long. The CDR3 DNA reads TGTGCCAGCAGCTTAGCCGGGGAGGATACGCAGTATTTT. Translation gives CASSLAGEDTQYF.

The rearrangement uses TRBV9 and TRBJ2-7, with D possibly TRBD1 on 6 matching bases. The CDR3 contains 14 residues. The V end lost 0 bases, the J end lost 6 bases, and 13 bases lay between the germline ends. Germline loops: CDR1 SGDLS, CDR2 YYNGEE. The CDR3 here is CASSVGGGPREQYF. CDR3 in DNA: TGTGCCAGCAGCGTAGGAGGGGGTCCACGCGAGCAGTACTTC. The full variable domain, its missing parts supplied by reference TRBV9 and TRBJ2-7, is DSGVTQTPKHLITATGQRVTLRCSPRSGDLSVYWYQQSLDQGLQFLIQYYNGEERAKGNILERFSAQQFPDLHSELNLSSLELGDSALYFCASSVGGGPREQYFGPGTRLTVT.

In nucleotides, the CDR3 is TGCGCCAGCAGCCAAGAAGGGGTCAGCTCCTACGAGCAGTACTTC. Translation: CASSQEGVSSYEQYF. V gene TRBV5-1 combines with J gene TRBJ2-7, with D perhaps TRBD1 (5 bases). The V end was cut by 4 bases, the J end by 0 bases, with 14 bases between. Germline CDR1 SGHRS, CDR2 YFSETQ. This CDR3 region has 15 residues.